Below are 20 T cell receptor beta chains sequenced from a single sample in a study of CD8+ T cells in alopecia areata. This sample's treatment: oral pan-JAK inhibitor, 5-10 mg twice daily. As the sequencing template, cDNA was produced by extracting RNA and reverse transcribing it. Clones were sequenced by immunoSEQ multiplex PCR, and TCRdb holds only the in-frame ones, with some missing. The sample lists 150,000 to 200,000 clones, less than 70% seen once, with 1.3% in the top ten. The source was CD4+ T cells sorted from blood, collected between weeks 49 and 50, from a patient treated with tofacitinib. These receptors originate from a human donor with alopecia areata.

This chain uses TRBV6-5 with TRBJ2-1; 9 nucleotides align to TRBD1. The CDR3 loop spans 15 amino acids. Per the germline V gene, CDR1 is MNHEY and CDR2 is SVGAGI. V lost 5 bases to trimming and J lost 7 bases; unmatched junction nucleotides: 9. The CDR3 here is CASSITGTGSNEQFF. DNA of the CDR3: TGTGCCAGCAGTATAACCGGGACAGGGTCAAATGAGCAGTTCTTC.

This chain connects TRBV29-1 to TRBJ2-3; D is possibly TRBD1 (6 bases). There are 12 residues in the CDR3. Trimming took off 7 bases at V and 2 bases at J, with 10 bases between the two ends. CDR1 is SQVTM and CDR2 is ANQGSEA in the germline V gene. CDR3 sequence: CSARQDTDTQYF. The CDR3 DNA reads TGCAGCGCTCGACAGGACACAGATACGCAGTATTTT.

J is TRBJ2-7 and V is TRBV20-1; no clear D. Between the trimmed V and J ends, which lost 1 base and 3 bases, there was a span of 4 bases. The germline V gene encodes CDR1 DFQATT and CDR2 SNEGSKA (reference sequence). This CDR3 comprises 11 residues. Here the CDR3 DNA reads TGCAGTGCTAGAGCCAGCTACGAGCAGTACTTC. This gives the protein CSARASYEQYF.

This clone was picked up a small number of times. V is TRBV9 and J is TRBJ1-1; a weak D match, TRBD1 (5 bases). Looked up from germline, CDR1 is SGDLS and CDR2 is YYNGEE. CDR3 length: 15 amino acids. The V gene lost 0 bases and the J gene lost 0 bases, with 9 bases spanning the gap. CDR3 sequence (DNA): TGTGCCAGCAGCGTAGTCGGGGCCCTGAACACTGAAGCTTTCTTT. Its protein product is CASSVVGALNTEAFF. The full variable domain, with the rest looked up from reference TRBV9 and TRBJ1-1, is DSGVTQTPKHLITATGQRVTLRCSPRSGDLSVYWYQQSLDQGLQFLIQYYNGEERAKGNILERFSAQQFPDLHSELNLSSLELGDSALYFCASSVVGALNTEAFFGQGTRLTVV.

This chain joins TRBV4-3 and TRBJ1-5; D gene uncertain. The CDR3 runs 13 residues. Trimming stripped 0 bases from V and 15 bases from J, with 15 bases between. Per germline, CDR1 LGHNA and CDR2 YSLEER. CDR3: CASSQDKVAGLHF. The CDR3 DNA sequence: TGCGCCAGCAGCCAAGATAAGGTGGCAGGATTGCATTTT.

This chain uses TRBV27 with TRBJ2-6, with unresolved D. The CDR3 loop spans 14 amino acids. Looked up from germline, CDR1 is MNHEY and CDR2 is SMNVEV (reference sequence). V shed 6 bases and J shed 0 bases, with 6 bases lying between them. This CDR3 is CASSLISGANVLTF. CDR3 coding DNA: TGTGCCAGCAGCCTCATCTCTGGGGCCAACGTCCTGACTTTC.

V usage is TRBV30 and J usage is TRBJ2-7; TRBD1 might be the D (6 bases). Trimming took 2 bases from V and 6 from J, leaving 20 bases between them. The CDR3 is made up of 15 amino acids. CDR1 and CDR2 from the germline V gene are GTSNPN and SVGIG (reference sequence). The CDR3 region has the DNA TGTGCCTGGAGTTCGTCGGGACAAGGGATCGTCGAGCAGTACTTC. The encoded protein is CAWSSSGQGIVEQYF.

V usage is TRBV25-1 and J usage is TRBJ1-2, with a weak D call TRBD1 (6 bases). Germline V CDR1 and CDR2: MGHDK, SYGVNS. This CDR3 has 12 amino acids. V lost 8 bases and J lost 6, with 13 bases in between. CDR3 loop: CASGYREDGYTF. CDR3 in DNA: TGTGCCAGCGGCTACAGGGAGGATGGCTACACCTTC.

The rearrangement joins TRBV7-3 to TRBJ2-7; maybe TRBD1 (5 bases). Trimming pared 0 bases from V and 6 bases from J, leaving 9 bases between. The length of the CDR3 is 13 residues. Per germline, CDR1 SGHTA and CDR2 FQGTGA. CDR3 in amino acids: CASSLTRQSEQYF. The CDR3 DNA reads as TGTGCCAGCAGCTTAACGAGACAGAGCGAGCAGTACTTC.

This rearrangement joins TRBV7-2 to TRBJ2-3; D perhaps matches TRBD2 (6 bases). The CDR3 length is 14 residues. Germline V gene sequence: CDR1 SGHTA, CDR2 FQGNSA. V was shortened by 5 bases and J by 6 bases, with 15 bases between the two germline ends. This CDR3 is CASSTRFSGDTQYF. The CDR3 DNA sequence: TGTGCCAGCAGCACCCGGTTCAGCGGGGATACGCAGTATTTT.

The sample holds a few counts of this clone. V and J are TRBV6-5 and TRBJ1-2; tentative D call: TRBD1 (5 bases). The germline V gene encodes CDR1 MNHEY and CDR2 SVGAGI. The CDR3 is 13 residues long. Trimming cost V 6 bases and J 3 bases, with 11 bases left between them. The CDR3 loop reads CASSLGDYYGYTF. The DNA for the CDR3 is TGTGCCAGCAGCCTAGGGGACTACTATGGCTACACCTTC.

This clone was recorded once. The V gene is TRBV2, the J gene TRBJ2-3, with D unclear. The CDR3 has 15 amino acids. Germline CDR1 SNHLY, CDR2 FYNNEI. V dropped 5 bases and J dropped 3 bases, with 15 bases sitting between them. The CDR3 protein is CASSLEAGETDTQYF. The CDR3 DNA reads TGTGCCAGCAGTCTAGAGGCTGGAGAGACAGATACGCAGTATTTT.

J is TRBJ2-7 and V is TRBV9; weak D call: TRBD2 (5 bases). CDR3 length: 14 residues. Germline V lookup: CDR1 SGDLS, CDR2 YYNGEE. The V and J ends lost 0 bases and 3 bases respectively, with 10 bases between them. As DNA, the CDR3 is TGTGCCAGCAGCGTAGGGCAGGCGGGCTACGAGCAGTACTTC. As protein: CASSVGQAGYEQYF.

V usage is TRBV5-1 and J usage is TRBJ1-4; the D gene is possibly TRBD1 (6 bases). Germline CDR1 is SGHRS and CDR2 is YFSETQ. The CDR3 consists of 16 residues. V was clipped by 4 bases and J by 0 bases, with 13 bases between them. The CDR3 spells CASSQGSKATNEKLFF. The CDR3 DNA sequence: TGCGCCAGCAGCCAGGGGAGTAAAGCAACTAATGAAAAACTGTTTTTT. Based on the CDR3 plus reference TRBV5-1 and TRBJ1-4, the full variable domain is KAGVTQTPRYLIKTRGQQVTLSCSPISGHRSVSWYQQTPGQGLQFLFEYFSETQRNKGNFPGRFSGRQFSNSRSEMNVSTLELGDSALYLCASSQGSKATNEKLFFGSGTQLSVL.

This clone was seen once. This chain joins TRBV5-6 and TRBJ1-2; D is possibly TRBD1 (6 bases). This CDR3 is built from 13 residues. Germline V gives CDR1 SGHDT, CDR2 YYEEEE. Trimming pared 4 bases from V and 4 bases from J, leaving 11 bases between. CDR3 coding DNA: TGTGCCAGCAGCCCGACAGGCCTCTATGGCTACACCTTC. The encoded protein is CASSPTGLYGYTF.

The chain employs TRBV5-1 and TRBJ1-2; TRBD1 matches 8 bases. Germline-derived CDR1 and CDR2 are SGHRS and YFSETQ. With 7 bases clipped from V and 6 bases from J, the junction kept 11 bases outside the gene matches. CDR3 length equals 14 residues. Written as DNA, the CDR3 is TGCGCCAGCGGGAGCGAGACAGGGGCCCATGGCTACACCTTC. It specifies CASGSETGAHGYTF.

This clone was observed a few times. This rearrangement joins TRBV4-3 to TRBJ2-7; TRBD1 might be the D (6 bases). This CDR3 contains 13 residues. The germline CDR1 and CDR2 sequences are LGHNA and YSLEER. The ends were cut back, 2 bases at V and 7 bases at J, with 12 bases in the middle. For the CDR3, the DNA is TGCGCCAGCAGCCAAATCAGGGGTACTGAGCAGTACTTC. As protein: CASSQIRGTEQYF.

The chain employs TRBV30 and TRBJ1-1; D unclear. Trimming removed 4 bases at V and 4 bases at J, with 13 bases between. The length of the CDR3 is 13 residues. Germline V gene data show CDR1 as GTSNPN and CDR2 as SVGIG (reference sequence). In DNA, the CDR3 is TGTGCCTGGACCCCCGACGTGATCACTGAAGCTTTCTTT. Translated, it gives CAWTPDVITEAFF.

The rearrangement links TRBV4-3 to TRBJ2-2; unclear D gene. The V and J ends lost 5 bases and 1 base respectively, with 8 bases between them. The CDR3 contains 14 residues. Germline lookup yields CDR1 LGHNA and CDR2 YSLEER. This CDR3 reads CASSSLQNTGELFF. The DNA for the CDR3 is TGCGCCAGCAGCTCCTTACAGAACACCGGGGAGCTGTTTTTT.

This chain links TRBV30 with TRBJ2-3; weak D call: TRBD2 (6 bases). Trimming left V 7 bases short and J 4 bases short, with 15 bases between. Germline V CDR1 and CDR2: GTSNPN, SVGIG (reference sequence). This CDR3 contains 13 residues. CDR3 region: CAFSKGLSDTQYF. In nucleotides, the CDR3 is TGTGCCTTCAGCAAGGGACTTTCAGATACGCAGTATTTT.